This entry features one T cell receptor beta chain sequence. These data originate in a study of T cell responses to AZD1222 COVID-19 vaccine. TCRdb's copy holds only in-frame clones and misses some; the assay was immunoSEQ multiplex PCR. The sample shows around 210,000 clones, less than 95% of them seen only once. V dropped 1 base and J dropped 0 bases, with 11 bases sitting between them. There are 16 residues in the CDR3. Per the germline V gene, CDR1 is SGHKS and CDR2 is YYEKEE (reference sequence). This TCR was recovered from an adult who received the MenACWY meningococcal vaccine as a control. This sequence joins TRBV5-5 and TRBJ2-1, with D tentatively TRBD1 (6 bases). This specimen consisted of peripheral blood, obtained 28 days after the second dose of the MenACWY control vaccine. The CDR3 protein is CASSLTADSSYNEQFF. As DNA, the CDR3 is TGTGCCAGCAGCTTGACCGCGGACAGCTCCTACAATGAGCAGTTCTTC.